The sequence of this T cell receptor beta chain was determined in a study of human T cells and chemical hapten exposure. Comments on this clonotype: Its antigen is not identified.

Broader study findings: Donor immune responses may differ from healthy people's, since all donors had alopecia.

Study processing details: Samples had a median of 95,638 TCRs, ranging 23,224 to 690,600. TCRdb re-called the RACE reads with MiXCR, one entry per CDR3 protein. These V and J calls rely on TCRdb rather than the paper's analysis. The sample yields roughly 200,000 distinct CDR3 sequences, 20% to 25% seen once. Time point given: patch test 1, 2 weeks after DPC sensitization. The treatment denotes: therapeutic diphenylcyclopropenone sensitization with weekly scalp DPC. Germline lookup yields CDR1 DFQATT and CDR2 SNEGSKA (reference sequence). The ends lost 5 bases at V and 1 base at J; junction bases unmatched: 7. The CDR3 has 15 residues.

The source material was whole blood, sampled in connection with sensitization to the hapten diphenylcyclopropenone (DPC). The clonotype comes from a woman between 45 and 65 years old with alopecia areata. Some clones in this sample may be carry-over from other donors' samples. The chain recombines TRBV20-1 with TRBJ2-7, with TRBD2 matching over 11 bases. The CDR3 protein is CSALPGTSGSYEQYF. The CDR3 bases are TGCAGTGCTCTCCCTGGGACTAGCGGTTCCTACGAGCAGTACTTC.